A selection of T cell receptor beta chains follows, all from one sample in a study of shared clonotypes between healthy human individuals. TCRdb keeps only in-frame clones here, not all; method: immunoSEQ multiplex PCR. The sample lists millions of clones, 85% to 95% occurring once. Source material: naive CD4+ T cells sorted from blood. These receptors were obtained from a man between 18 and 29 years old in good health. CDR3s include the opening cysteine and the closing phenylalanine or tryptophan. A D gene is named only where the DNA matches it firmly. Rows may omit the clone size; those that give it use once, few, many or a size class.

v_call	clone_size	d_call	j_call	cdr3_nt	cdr3_aa
TRBV10-3	-	TRBD1	TRBJ1-1	TGTGCCATCAGTGAGCCAGGGACAGGGAACACTGAAGCTTTCTTT	CAISEPGTGNTEAFF
TRBV18	-	-	TRBJ1-1	TGTGCCAGCTCACCAAACAGCCTTTTTATCGATGAAGCTTTCTTT	CASSPNSLFIDEAFF
TRBV5-6	-	TRBD2	TRBJ2-3	TGTGCCAGCAGCTTGGCCCTTACTAGCGGAGCAGATACGCAGTATTTT	CASSLALTSGADTQYF
TRBV6-5	-	-	TRBJ1-4	TGTGCCAGCAGTTCCCTCGGGGTTGCTAATGAAAAACTGTTTTTT	CASSSLGVANEKLFF
TRBV4-2	-	-	TRBJ1-1	TGTGCCAGCAGCCAAGAGGGTCGGGCAGACGAAGCTTTCTTT	CASSQEGRADEAFF
TRBV2	-	-	TRBJ1-3	TGTGCCAGCAGTTCGTCGACCTCTGGAAACACCATATATTTT	CASSSSTSGNTIYF
TRBV19	few	-	TRBJ2-7	TGTGCCAGTAGTATTGAGGCTTCTCGCGACGAGCAGTACTTC	CASSIEASRDEQYF
TRBV19	-	TRBD1	TRBJ2-1	TGTGCCAGTAGTCGAGGAGACAGGGACTACAATGAGCAGTTCTTC	CASSRGDRDYNEQFF
TRBV10-3	-	TRBD2	TRBJ2-3	TGTGCCATCAGTGAGCCGGGTAGCGGGAGGGGCACAGATACGCAGTATTTT	CAISEPGSGRGTDTQYF
TRBV13	-	TRBD1	TRBJ1-4	TGTGCCAGCCGAAGACAGGGGGGAAATGAAAAACTGTTTTTT	CASRRQGGNEKLFF
TRBV2	-	TRBD1	TRBJ2-7	TGTGCCAGCAGTGAAGGGACAGGGGGGACCTACGAGCAGTACTTC	CASSEGTGGTYEQYF
TRBV6-5	-	TRBD1	TRBJ2-7	TGTGCCAGCAGTTACCGGGACAGGGATTACGAGCAGTACTTC	CASSYRDRDYEQYF
TRBV12-5	-	-	TRBJ1-4	TGTGCTAGTGGTTTGGGGAGGGGTGAACTGTTTTTT	CASGLGRGELFF
TRBV2	-	-	TRBJ2-5	TGTGCCAGCAGTGCTCAAGAGACCCAGTACTTC	CASSAQETQYF
TRBV5-4	few	-	TRBJ1-1	TGTGCCAGCAGCTTGGGAGCATTGCGGGATATGAACACTGAAGCTTTCTTT	CASSLGALRDMNTEAFF
TRBV28	once	TRBD1	TRBJ2-1	TGTGCCAGCAGGAAACCGGGACAGGGAAGCACTGAGCAGTTCTTC	CASRKPGQGSTEQFF
TRBV2	-	TRBD2	TRBJ2-1	TGTGCCAGCAGTGATGGTCCTAGCGGTTATCGTGAGCAGTTCTTC	CASSDGPSGYREQFF
TRBV10-3	-	-	TRBJ1-3	TGTGCCATCAGTGATTTGTTGGGGTCGGACACTAACTCTGGAAACACCATATATTTT	CAISDLLGSDTNSGNTIYF
TRBV6-1	-	TRBD1	TRBJ1-3	TGTGCCAGCAGTACCGGGACAGGGAAAGGAAACACCATATATTTT	CASSTGTGKGNTIYF
TRBV5-1	-	-	TRBJ2-2	TGCGCCAGCAGCTTGGCCGGTGAGGGAGGCCGGGAGCTGTTTTTT	CASSLAGEGGRELFF
TRBV7-2	-	-	TRBJ2-3	TGTGCCAGCAGCCTTCGAATGACGCAGTATTTT	CASSLRMTQYF
TRBV5-4	once	TRBD2	TRBJ2-2	TGTGCCAGCAGCCAGCCCCCTAGCGGGGGCCGAAACACCGGGGAGCTGTTTTTT	CASSQPPSGGRNTGELFF
TRBV18	-	TRBD1	TRBJ2-7	TGTGCCAGCTCCCTATCCACAGGGGGCCACGAGCAGTACTTC	CASSLSTGGHEQYF
TRBV2	-	-	TRBJ2-2	TGTGCCAGCAGTGGGGATAGACCCGGGGAGCTGTTTTTT	CASSGDRPGELFF
TRBV29-1	-	TRBD1	TRBJ1-1	TGCAGCGTTGAACAGGGGGCTTTGAACACTGAAGCTTTCTTT	CSVEQGALNTEAFF
TRBV2	-	-	TRBJ2-1	TGTGCCAGCAGGGTGCTACCGGGGGAACTCAATGAGCAGTTCTTC	CASRVLPGELNEQFF
TRBV7-9	-	-	TRBJ1-4	TGTGCCAGCAGCTTTGGGAGTTCTACAACTAATGAAAAACTGTTTTTT	CASSFGSSTTNEKLFF
TRBV14	many	TRBD1	TRBJ1-1	TGTGCCAGCAGCTCCCGGGGACAGGGACGCAGGGCTTTCTTT	CASSSRGQGRRAFF
TRBV4-1	-	-	TRBJ1-2	TGCGCCAGCAGCCAAACGGGACGGAGGGTCTATGGCTACACCTTC	CASSQTGRRVYGYTF
TRBV28	-	TRBD1	TRBJ1-5	TGTGCCAGCAGTCCCGGGACAGGGTTCCAGCCCCAGCATTTT	CASSPGTGFQPQHF
TRBV4-1	-	-	TRBJ1-1	TGCGCCAGCAGCACCAGGGAGGGGTATGAAGCTTTCTTT	CASSTREGYEAFF
TRBV9	-	-	TRBJ2-5	TGTGCCAGCAGCGTAGGGACTCTCCAAGAGACCCAGTACTTC	CASSVGTLQETQYF
TRBV7-8	-	TRBD1	TRBJ2-3	TGTGCCAGCAACTATTGGGACAGGGGTAGCACAGATACGCAGTATTTT	CASNYWDRGSTDTQYF
TRBV6-1	-	TRBD1	TRBJ2-1	TGTGCCAGCGGAGGACAGGGTGGCATAGGTGAGCAGTTCTTC	CASGGQGGIGEQFF
TRBV28	once	-	TRBJ2-2	TGTGCCAGCATATCCGGAACAAACACCGGGGAGCTGTTTTTT	CASISGTNTGELFF
TRBV4-1	-	-	TRBJ2-7	TGCGCCAGCAGCCAAGAATCTTACAGAAGCGGTCAGTACTTC	CASSQESYRSGQYF
TRBV5-1	once	-	TRBJ1-2	TGCGCCAGCAGCCCGGATGGGGAGAACTATGGCTACACCTTC	CASSPDGENYGYTF
TRBV6-1	-	TRBD1	TRBJ2-2	TGTGCCAGCAGCGCCAGGGACAGGGGATCCGGGGAGCTGTTTTTT	CASSARDRGSGELFF
TRBV18	-	-	TRBJ2-2	TGTGCCAGCTCACCCTTGACAGATAACACCGGGGAGCTGTTTTTT	CASSPLTDNTGELFF
TRBV10-3	once	-	TRBJ2-7	TGTGCCATCAGTGAGTCAGTTTACGAGCAGTACTTC	CAISESVYEQYF
TRBV6-5	-	-	TRBJ2-2	TGTGCCAGCAGTAGACAGGGACTCACCGGGGAGCTGTTTTTT	CASSRQGLTGELFF
TRBV11-2	-	-	TRBJ1-1	TGTGCCAGCAGCGCAGAGTTGGGGACTCTGAACACTGAAGCTTTCTTT	CASSAELGTLNTEAFF
TRBV6-1	-	-	TRBJ1-1	TGTGCCAGCAGTGTCGAGTGGGGGGGCACTGAAGCTTTCTTT	CASSVEWGGTEAFF
TRBV4-3	-	-	TRBJ1-2	TGCGCCAGCAGCCAAGGATCGGGACCAAACGGGTATGGCTACACCTTC	CASSQGSGPNGYGYTF
TRBV14	-	TRBD1	TRBJ2-6	TGTGCCAGCAGCCCTCTTCCGGGACAGGGAGGCTCTGGGGCCAACGTCCTGACTTTC	CASSPLPGQGGSGANVLTF
TRBV5-1	-	-	TRBJ1-1	TGCGCCAGCAGCTCCAAGGACAAGAACACTGAAGCTTTCTTT	CASSSKDKNTEAFF
TRBV14	-	-	TRBJ1-6	TGTGCCAGCAGCCAAGTGACGGGAAATTCACCCCTCCACTTT	CASSQVTGNSPLHF
TRBV7-9	-	-	TRBJ2-7	TGTGCCAGCAGCTTAGAACCGACCACCCTCACCTACGAGCAGTACTTC	CASSLEPTTLTYEQYF
TRBV7-9	-	-	TRBJ1-3	TGTGCCAGCAGCTTAGGCTACGAACAGGGAGCTGGAAACACCATATATTTT	CASSLGYEQGAGNTIYF
TRBV5-5	-	-	TRBJ1-2	TGTGCCAGCAGCTTGGGTCAGAAGGGTAACTATGGCTACACCTTC	CASSLGQKGNYGYTF
TRBV10-2	-	TRBD2	TRBJ2-3	TGCGCCAGCAGAGGACTAGCAATGGGAGATACGCAGTATTTT	CASRGLAMGDTQYF
TRBV18	-	-	TRBJ2-5	TGTGCCAGCTCACCTCCGGGAGAAGAGACCCAGTACTTC	CASSPPGEETQYF
TRBV7-9	-	TRBD1	TRBJ1-5	TGTGCCAGCAGCTTAGGGACAGGGGCTGTTAGCAATCAGCCCCAGCATTTT	CASSLGTGAVSNQPQHF